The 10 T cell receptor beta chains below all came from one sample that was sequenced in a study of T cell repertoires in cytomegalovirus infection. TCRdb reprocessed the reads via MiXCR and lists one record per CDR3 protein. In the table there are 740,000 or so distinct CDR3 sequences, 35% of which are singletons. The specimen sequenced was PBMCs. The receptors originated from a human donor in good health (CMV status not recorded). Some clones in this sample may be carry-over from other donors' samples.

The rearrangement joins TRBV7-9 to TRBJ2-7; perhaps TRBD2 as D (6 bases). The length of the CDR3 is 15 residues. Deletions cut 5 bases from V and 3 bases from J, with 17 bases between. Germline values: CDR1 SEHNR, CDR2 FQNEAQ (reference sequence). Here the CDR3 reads CASSRPRGLLYEQYF. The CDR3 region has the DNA TGTGCCAGCAGCCGCCCGCGGGGCCTCCTCTACGAGCAGTACTTC.

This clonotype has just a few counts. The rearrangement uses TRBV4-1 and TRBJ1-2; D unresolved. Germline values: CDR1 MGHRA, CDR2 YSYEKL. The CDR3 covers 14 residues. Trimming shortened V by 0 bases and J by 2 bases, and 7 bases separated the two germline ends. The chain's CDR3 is CASSQDNGNYGYTF. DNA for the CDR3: TGCGCCAGCAGCCAAGATAACGGGAACTATGGCTACACCTTC.

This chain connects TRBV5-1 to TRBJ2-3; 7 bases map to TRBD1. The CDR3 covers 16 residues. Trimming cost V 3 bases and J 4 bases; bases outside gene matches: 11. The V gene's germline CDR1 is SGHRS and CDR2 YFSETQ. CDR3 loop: CASSSFRDSRSDTQYF. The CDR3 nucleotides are TGCGCCAGCAGCTCTTTCCGGGACAGTCGATCAGATACGCAGTATTTT.

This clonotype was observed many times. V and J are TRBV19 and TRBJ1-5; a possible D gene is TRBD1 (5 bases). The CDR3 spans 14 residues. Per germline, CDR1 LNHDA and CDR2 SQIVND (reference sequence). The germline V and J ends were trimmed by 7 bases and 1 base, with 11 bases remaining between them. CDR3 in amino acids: CASTLRDSNQPQHF. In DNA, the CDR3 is TGTGCCAGTACTCTGCGGGACAGCAATCAGCCCCAGCATTTT.

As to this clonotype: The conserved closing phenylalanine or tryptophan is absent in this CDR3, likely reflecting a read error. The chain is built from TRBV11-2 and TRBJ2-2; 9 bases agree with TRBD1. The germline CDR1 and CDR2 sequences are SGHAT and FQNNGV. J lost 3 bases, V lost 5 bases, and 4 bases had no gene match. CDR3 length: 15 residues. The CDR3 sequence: CASSATGGYTGELFC. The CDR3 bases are TGTGCCAGCAGCGCTACAGGGGGCTACACCGGGGAGCTGTTTTGT.

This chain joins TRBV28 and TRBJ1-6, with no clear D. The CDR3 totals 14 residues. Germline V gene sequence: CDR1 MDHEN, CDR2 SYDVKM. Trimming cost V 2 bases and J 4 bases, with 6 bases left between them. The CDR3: CASSLQEYNSPLHF. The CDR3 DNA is TGTGCCAGCAGTTTACAGGAATATAATTCACCCCTCCACTTT.

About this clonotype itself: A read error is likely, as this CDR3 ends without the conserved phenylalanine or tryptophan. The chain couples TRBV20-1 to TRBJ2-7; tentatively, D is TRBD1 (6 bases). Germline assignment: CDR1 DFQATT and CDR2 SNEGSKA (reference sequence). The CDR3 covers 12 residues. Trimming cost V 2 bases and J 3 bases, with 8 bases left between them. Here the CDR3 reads CSARRDIYEQYL. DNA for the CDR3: TGCAGTGCTAGAAGGGACATCTACGAGCAGTACTTA.

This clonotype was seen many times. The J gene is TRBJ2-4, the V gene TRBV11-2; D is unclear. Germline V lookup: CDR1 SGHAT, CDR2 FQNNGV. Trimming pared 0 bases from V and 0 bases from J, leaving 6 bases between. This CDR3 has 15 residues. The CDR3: CASSLERTAKNIQYF. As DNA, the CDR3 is TGTGCCAGCAGCTTAGAGCGGACAGCCAAAAACATTCAGTACTTC.

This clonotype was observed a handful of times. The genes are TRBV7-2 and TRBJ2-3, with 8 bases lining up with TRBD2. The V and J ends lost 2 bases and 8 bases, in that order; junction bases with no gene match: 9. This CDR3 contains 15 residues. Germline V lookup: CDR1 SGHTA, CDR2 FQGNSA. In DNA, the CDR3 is TGTGCCAGCAGCTTAACCCGGGGGGGCCTTAGTACGCAGTATTTT. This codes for CASSLTRGGLSTQYF.

The CDR3 DNA sequence: TGTGCCAGCAGCTTCCGGGGGACCTACGAGCAGTACTTC. It is translated as CASSFRGTYEQYF. The gene calls are TRBV7-9 and TRBJ2-7; D perhaps matches TRBD2 (6 bases). Trimming pared 3 bases from V and 2 bases from J, leaving 8 bases between. The CDR3 length is 13 residues. CDR1 is SEHNR, CDR2 FQNEAQ, per germline (reference sequence). Based on the CDR3 plus reference TRBV7-9 and TRBJ2-7, the full variable domain is DTGVSQNPRHKITKRGQNVTFRCDPISEHNRLYWYRQTLGQGPEFLTYFQNEAQLEKSRLLSDRFSAERPKGSFSTLEIQRTEQGDSAMYLCASSFRGTYEQYFGPGTRLTVT.